What follows are 15 T cell receptor beta chains derived from one specimen sequenced in a study of T-cell memory formation after mild COVID-19. TCRdb recomputed calls from the 5' RACE reads with MiXCR, one row per CDR3 protein. This sample has about 270,000 distinct CDR3 sequences, with 15% found just once. Sequenced material: PBMCs or a T cell subset sorted from them (not recorded which). Receptors were obtained from an adult woman who had mild COVID-19 (a few samples of this study predate the infection). Cell type and time point are not known.

This clonotype was observed many times. The chain couples TRBV27 to TRBJ1-4; a possible D gene is TRBD1 (5 bases). CDR1 and CDR2 from the germline V gene are MNHEY and SMNVEV (reference sequence). Trimming removed 0 bases at V and 2 bases at J, with 7 bases between. The CDR3 is made up of 15 amino acids. DNA for the CDR3: TGTGCCAGCAGTTTATCTTCAGGGACTAATGAAAAACTGTTTTTT. Translated, it gives CASSLSSGTNEKLFF.

V and J are TRBV6-4 and TRBJ2-5; D is ambiguous. The germline gives CDR1 MRHNA, CDR2 SNTAGT. V dropped 3 bases and J dropped 7 bases, with 12 bases sitting between them. The CDR3 consists of 13 residues. The DNA of the CDR3 is TGTGCCAGCAGTGAAGCCCCCGGCGGGACCCAGTACTTC. Translation gives CASSEAPGGTQYF.

This clonotype was recorded at least ten times. V and J are TRBV29-1 and TRBJ2-3; 9 positions agree with TRBD2. The germline V gene has CDR1 SQVTM and CDR2 ANQGSEA. The CDR3 is 14 amino acids. The V gene end was trimmed by 7 bases and the J gene end by 1 base; junction bases not matched to a gene: 6. For the CDR3, the DNA is TGCAGCGGGGGGGTAGCGGGAGGCACAGATACGCAGTATTTT. This encodes CSGGVAGGTDTQYF.

This chain connects TRBV20-1 to TRBJ2-7; the D call may be TRBD1 or TRBD2 (6 bases each). V lost 6 bases to trimming and J lost 7 bases, with 19 bases between them. Germline assignment: CDR1 DFQATT and CDR2 SNEGSKA (reference sequence). This CDR3 is 13 amino acids long. CDR3 DNA: TGCAGTGCCCGCCCGGGGGCAGTCTGGGAGCAGTACTTC. Its translation is CSARPGAVWEQYF.

This clonotype was seen a few times. The rearrangement uses TRBV20-1 and TRBJ2-3; D gene unclear. Trimming removed 5 bases at V and 4 bases at J, with 13 bases between. Germline CDR1 reads DFQATT; CDR2 reads SNEGSKA (reference sequence). The CDR3 totals 13 residues. The CDR3 here is CSAEFGPPDTQYF. The CDR3 nucleotides are TGCAGTGCTGAGTTTGGACCGCCAGATACGCAGTATTTT.

The chain uses TRBV30 and TRBJ2-3; D assignment may be TRBD1 or TRBD2 (6 bases each). This CDR3 is built from 15 residues. The germline gives CDR1 GTSNPN, CDR2 SVGIG (reference sequence). V lost 3 bases, J lost 2 bases, and 15 bases lay in between. The CDR3 DNA is TGTGCCTGGAGGATTCGGGGGCCCCACACAGATACGCAGTATTTT. The encoded protein is CAWRIRGPHTDTQYF.

This sequence joins TRBV3-1 and TRBJ2-1; 7 bases are shared with TRBD2. The length of the CDR3 is 17 residues. Trimming at V came to 5 bases and at J to 9 bases, leaving 19 bases not matched to a gene. Germline CDR1 reads LGHDT; CDR2 reads YNNKEL (reference sequence). The CDR3 DNA reads TGTGCCAGCAGCGCCCACCCTACTAGCCCCAGCGGGGCTGAGCAGTTCTTC. As protein: CASSAHPTSPSGAEQFF.

This clonotype was observed many times. The V gene is TRBV5-1, the J gene TRBJ2-2; no definite D call. The CDR3 runs to 14 residues. Germline CDR1 reads SGHRS; CDR2 reads YFSETQ. V lost 4 bases and J 1 base, leaving 8 bases between the germline ends. The CDR3 loop reads CASSPGMNTGELFF. CDR3 nucleotide sequence: TGCGCCAGCAGCCCAGGAATGAACACCGGGGAGCTGTTTTTT.

This clonotype was counted at least ten times. The V gene is TRBV12-5, the J gene TRBJ2-3, with 15 bases fitting TRBD2. CDR1 and CDR2 (germline): LGHNT, FRNRAP. Germline trimming cut 5 bases from V and 4 bases from J; bases unmatched to any gene: 13. The CDR3 runs to 19 residues. CDR3 residues: CASGHPPPGLAGGADTQYF. DNA for the CDR3: TGTGCTAGTGGTCACCCTCCGCCGGGACTAGCGGGAGGAGCAGATACGCAGTATTTT.

The chain has TRBV5-1 and TRBJ1-2, with D maybe TRBD1 (6 bases). Trimming took 3 bases from V and 4 from J, leaving 16 bases between them. Germline CDR1 SGHRS, CDR2 YFSETQ. The length of the CDR3 is 15 residues. The CDR3 is CASSSVPRGPYGYTF. The CDR3 DNA reads TGCGCCAGCAGCTCTGTCCCCAGGGGTCCCTATGGCTACACCTTC.

This clonotype was seen a handful of times. J is TRBJ1-6 and V is TRBV27; 8 bases match TRBD1. The CDR3 contains 17 residues. CDR1 MNHEY and CDR2 SMNVEV come from the germline V gene (reference sequence). V was pared by 4 bases and J by 9 bases, with 14 bases of the junction left unmatched. In DNA, the CDR3 is TGTGCCAGCAGTTCCCCGACAGGGGTTTGGGGAGGTTCACCCCTCCACTTT. The encoded protein is CASSSPTGVWGGSPLHF.

This clonotype has more than one count but fewer than ten. The chain uses TRBV4-3 and TRBJ2-1; weak D call: TRBD2 (6 bases). V dropped 4 bases and J dropped 4 bases, with 17 bases sitting between them. Germline CDR1 reads LGHNA; CDR2 reads YSLEER. This CDR3 has 16 amino acids. CDR3 region: CASSLMEGPSYNEQFF. CDR3 sequence (DNA): TGCGCCAGCAGCCTTATGGAGGGGCCGTCGTACAATGAGCAGTTCTTC.

The table lists this clonotype with a few counts. The chain carries TRBV11-1 and TRBJ1-6; TRBD1 might be the D (6 bases). V shed 5 bases and J shed 10 bases, with 18 bases lying between them. The CDR3 has 15 amino acids. The V gene's germline CDR1 is SGHAT and CDR2 FQDESV (reference sequence). This chain's CDR3 is CASSAFRDTNSPLHF. The CDR3 coding sequence is TGTGCCAGCAGCGCGTTCCGGGACACCAACTCACCCCTCCACTTT.

The CDR3 is CAISGTRAGGARTDTQYF. DNA for the CDR3: TGTGCCATCAGTGGTACTAGGGCGGGCGGCGCTCGCACAGATACGCAGTATTTT. This sequence joins TRBV10-3 and TRBJ2-3, with D tentatively TRBD2 (5 bases). The germline V and J ends were trimmed by 4 bases and 1 base, with 21 bases remaining between them. This CDR3 has 18 residues. Germline CDR1 and CDR2: ENHRY and SYGVKD.

This clonotype occurred a few times. This chain joins TRBV28 and TRBJ2-7, with D unclear. There are 16 residues in the CDR3. Germline V gene sequence: CDR1 MDHEN, CDR2 SYDVKM. Between the trimmed V and J ends, which lost 3 bases and 0 bases, there was a span of 15 bases. CDR3 DNA sequence: TGTGCCAGCAGTTTCGACTGGGCTTCGAGCTCCTACGAGCAGTACTTC. Protein: CASSFDWASSSYEQYF.